This T cell receptor (beta chain) was identified in a study of blood T cell repertoires in COVID-19. Looking at the study overall: COVID-19 samples, acute and convalescent, were from the United States, Italy and Spain. The analysed material was cDNA or gDNA that came from T cells, B-cell-depleted T cells, or PBMCs.

Original processing methods: For nucleated cells, counts were estimated from reference gene primer amplification. Sequencing was performed with immunoSEQ multiplex PCR; in TCRdb, only in-frame clones are kept and a portion is missing. That table furnishes V, J and clone size, whereas the DNA furnished D and trimming. The sample holds hundreds of thousands of clones, around 85% seen once. Participants spanned ages roughly 18 to 90 years and resided in 20 to 30 US areas. The source is a woman aged 40 to 50 with acute COVID-19. Sequencing was performed on PBMCs or T cells enriched from blood (not recorded which).

The CDR3 DNA follows: TGCGCCAGCAAGCTAGCGGGAGCTCCGGGGAATGAGCAGTTCTTC. Its protein is CASKLAGAPGNEQFF. V and J are TRBV10-2 and TRBJ2-1, with 10 nucleotides matching TRBD2. The CDR3 runs 15 residues. V was clipped by 7 bases and J by 7 bases; unmatched bases: 10. Germline CDR1 and CDR2: WSHSY and SAAADI.